The entry that follows covers one TCR beta chain sequence. Its specificity is unknown. Here immunoSEQ multiplex PCR was the method, and the copy in TCRdb shows in-frame clones only, minus some. The data contain about 69,000 clones, around 89% of them singletons. This CDR3 is built from 15 residues. Germline assignment: CDR1 SGHTA and CDR2 FQGNSA. V was clipped by 2 bases and J by 2 bases, with 12 bases between them. This entry belongs to a study of OX40 agonist ivuxolimab in advanced cancers. General observations from the study: Patients with a partial response at 0.1-3.0 mg/kg had among the lowest clonal expansion.

The sequencing here drew on CD4+ or CD8+ T cells sorted from blood, taken in a trial of the OX40 agonist ivuxolimab. The chain uses TRBV7-2 and TRBJ2-5; D uncertain. The TCR comes from an adult with an advanced solid tumor such as melanoma, head and neck, liver or kidney cancer. The CDR3 nucleotides read TGTGCCAGCAGCTTAAGCTTTGAGGATCAAGAGACCCAGTACTTC. Protein: CASSLSFEDQETQYF.